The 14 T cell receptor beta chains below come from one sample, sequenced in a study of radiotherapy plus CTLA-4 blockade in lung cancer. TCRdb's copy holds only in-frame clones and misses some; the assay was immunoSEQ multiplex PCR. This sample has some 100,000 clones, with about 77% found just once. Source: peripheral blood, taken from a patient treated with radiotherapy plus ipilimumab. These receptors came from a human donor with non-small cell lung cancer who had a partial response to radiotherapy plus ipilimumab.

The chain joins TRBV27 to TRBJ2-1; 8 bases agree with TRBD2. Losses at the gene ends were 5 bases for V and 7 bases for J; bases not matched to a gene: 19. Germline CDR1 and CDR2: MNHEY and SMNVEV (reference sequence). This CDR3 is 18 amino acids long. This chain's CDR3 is CASSRRLGGGRFVNEQFF. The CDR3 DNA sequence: TGTGCCAGCAGTCGACGCCTTGGGGGCGGGAGGTTCGTAAATGAGCAGTTCTTC.

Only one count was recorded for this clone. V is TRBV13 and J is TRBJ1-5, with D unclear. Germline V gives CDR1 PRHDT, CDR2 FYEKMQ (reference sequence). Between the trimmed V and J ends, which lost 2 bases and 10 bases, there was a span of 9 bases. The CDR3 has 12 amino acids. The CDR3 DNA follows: TGTGCCAGCAGCTTAAGTCCGGGTCCCCAGCATTTT. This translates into CASSLSPGPQHF. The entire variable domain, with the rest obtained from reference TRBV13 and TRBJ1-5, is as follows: AAGVIQSPRHLIKEKRETATLKCYPIPRHDTVYWYQQGPGQDPQFLISFYEKMQSDKGSIPDRFSAQQFSDYHSELNMSSLELGDSALYFCASSLSPGPQHFGDGTRLSIL.

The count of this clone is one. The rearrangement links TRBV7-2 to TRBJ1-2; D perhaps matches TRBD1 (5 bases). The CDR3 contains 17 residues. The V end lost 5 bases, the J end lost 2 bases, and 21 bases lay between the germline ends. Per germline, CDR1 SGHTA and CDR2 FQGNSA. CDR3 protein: CASSLSGGIYGNYGYTF. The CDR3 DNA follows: TGTGCCAGCAGCCTCTCGGGGGGGATTTACGGGAACTATGGCTACACCTTC.

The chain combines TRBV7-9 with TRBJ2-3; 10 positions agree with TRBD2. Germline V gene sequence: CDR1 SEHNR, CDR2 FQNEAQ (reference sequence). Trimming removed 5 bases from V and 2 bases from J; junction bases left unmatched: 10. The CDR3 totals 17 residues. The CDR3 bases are TGTGCCAGCAGCGCATTTGCCGGGACTAGCGCCACAGATACGCAGTATTTT. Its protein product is CASSAFAGTSATDTQYF.

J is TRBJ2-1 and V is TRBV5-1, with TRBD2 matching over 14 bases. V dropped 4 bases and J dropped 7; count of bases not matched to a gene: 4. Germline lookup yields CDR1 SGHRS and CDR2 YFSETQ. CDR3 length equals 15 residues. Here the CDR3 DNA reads TGCGCCAGCAGCGCGGGACTAGCGGGAGCGAATGAGCAGTTCTTC. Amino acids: CASSAGLAGANEQFF.

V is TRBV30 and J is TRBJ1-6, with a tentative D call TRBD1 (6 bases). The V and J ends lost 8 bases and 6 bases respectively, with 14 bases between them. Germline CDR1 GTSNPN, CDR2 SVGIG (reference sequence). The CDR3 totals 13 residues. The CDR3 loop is CARARGPNSPLHF. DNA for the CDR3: TGTGCCAGGGCCAGGGGCCCTAATTCACCCCTCCACTTT.

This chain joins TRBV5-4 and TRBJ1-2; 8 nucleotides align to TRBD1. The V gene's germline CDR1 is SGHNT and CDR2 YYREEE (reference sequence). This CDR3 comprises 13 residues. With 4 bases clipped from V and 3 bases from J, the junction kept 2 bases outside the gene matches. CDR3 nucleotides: TGTGCCAGCAGCAAGACAGGGGACTATGGCTACACCTTC. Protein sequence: CASSKTGDYGYTF.

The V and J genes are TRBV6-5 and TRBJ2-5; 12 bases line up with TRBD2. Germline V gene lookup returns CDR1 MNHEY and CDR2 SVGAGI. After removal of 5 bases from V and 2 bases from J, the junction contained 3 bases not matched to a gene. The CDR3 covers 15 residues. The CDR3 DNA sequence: TGTGCCAGCAGTCCCGGGACTAGCGGGCAAGAGACCCAGTACTTC. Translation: CASSPGTSGQETQYF.

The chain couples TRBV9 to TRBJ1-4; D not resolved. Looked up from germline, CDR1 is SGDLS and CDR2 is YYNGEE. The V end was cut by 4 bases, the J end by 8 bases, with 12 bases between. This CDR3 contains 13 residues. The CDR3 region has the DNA TGTGCCAGCAGCCCTTCCTCCGAGGAAAAACTGTTTTTT. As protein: CASSPSSEEKLFF.

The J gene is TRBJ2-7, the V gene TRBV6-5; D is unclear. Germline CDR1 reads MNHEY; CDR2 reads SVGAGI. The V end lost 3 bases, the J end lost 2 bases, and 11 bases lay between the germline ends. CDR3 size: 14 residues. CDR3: CASSYRVATYEQYF. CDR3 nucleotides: TGTGCCAGCAGTTATCGTGTTGCTACCTACGAGCAGTACTTC.

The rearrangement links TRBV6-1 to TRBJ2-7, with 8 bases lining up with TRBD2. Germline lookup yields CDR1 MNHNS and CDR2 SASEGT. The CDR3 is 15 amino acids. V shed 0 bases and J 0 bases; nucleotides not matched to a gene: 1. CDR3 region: CASSEASGSSYEQYV. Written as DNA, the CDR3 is TGTGCCAGCAGTGAAGCCAGCGGGAGCTCCTACGAGCAGTACGTC.

CDR3 bases: TGTGCCAGCCGGGTTTCCGGGGCCAACGTCCTGACTTTC. This codes for CASRVSGANVLTF. The chain combines TRBV27 with TRBJ2-6; D gene unclear. Per the germline V gene, CDR1 is MNHEY and CDR2 is SMNVEV (reference sequence). The CDR3 covers 13 residues. V lost 8 bases and J 4 bases, leaving 9 bases between the germline ends.

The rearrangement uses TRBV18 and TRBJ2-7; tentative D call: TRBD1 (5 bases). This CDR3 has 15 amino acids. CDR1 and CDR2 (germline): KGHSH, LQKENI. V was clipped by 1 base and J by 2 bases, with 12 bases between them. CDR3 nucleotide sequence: TGTGCCAGCTCACCACTGACAGCCGGCCCCTACGAGCAGTACTTC. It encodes CASSPLTAGPYEQYF. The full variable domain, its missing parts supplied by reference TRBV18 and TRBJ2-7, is NAGVMQNPRHLVRRRGQEARLRCSPMKGHSHVYWYRQLPEEGLKFMVYLQKENIIDESGMPKERFSAEFPKEGPSILRIQQVVRGDSAAYFCASSPLTAGPYEQYFGPGTRLTVT.

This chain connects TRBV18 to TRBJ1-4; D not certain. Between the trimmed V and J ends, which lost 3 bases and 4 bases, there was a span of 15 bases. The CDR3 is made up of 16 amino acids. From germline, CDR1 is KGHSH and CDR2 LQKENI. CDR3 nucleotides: TGTGCCAGCTCACCCCGACCAGGCGCCAATAATGAAAAACTGTTTTTT. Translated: CASSPRPGANNEKLFF.